A single sample is the source of the 10 T cell receptor beta chains below, sequenced in a study of immune evolution from preneoplasia to lung adenocarcinoma. Produced via immunoSEQ multiplex PCR; TCRdb's table is partial and in-frame only. The table lists over 11,000 clones, 80% of them singletons. The sample comprised FFPE minimally invasive lung adenocarcinoma tissue. Every receptor here comes from a person aged 70 to 85 with lung adenocarcinoma.

The chain carries TRBV5-1 and TRBJ1-2; D perhaps matches TRBD1 (5 bases). Germline CDR1 and CDR2: SGHRS and YFSETQ. The V end was cut by 2 bases, the J end by 4 bases, with 12 bases between. The CDR3 has 14 residues. This CDR3 is CASSLAQGSYGYTF. CDR3 coding DNA: TGCGCCAGCAGCTTAGCGCAGGGAAGCTATGGCTACACCTTC.

Worth noting for this clone: The limits of the CDR3 on the DNA are not certain, so only TCRdb's listed CDR3 is given. The chain has TRBV12-2 and TRBJ2-1; whether TRBD2, the table's D call, matches the DNA was not checked. TRBV12-2 is tagged as a pseudogene. The CDR3 is 16 residues long, counting both termini. The CDR3 loop is CASRLVGGGSYNEQFF.

The rearrangement uses TRBV30 and TRBJ1-4; D might be TRBD1 (5 bases). This CDR3 contains 15 residues. Between the trimmed V and J ends, which lost 4 bases and 5 bases, there was a span of 17 bases. Germline V gene lookup returns CDR1 GTSNPN and CDR2 SVGIG (reference sequence). DNA for the CDR3: TGTGCCTGGACCGTGGGACGGGCGGGGAATGAAAAACTGTTTTTT. Translation gives CAWTVGRAGNEKLFF.

The V and J genes are TRBV5-1 and TRBJ1-1; tentative D call: TRBD1 (5 bases). Per germline, CDR1 SGHRS and CDR2 YFSETQ. This CDR3 comprises 13 residues. Trimming stripped 2 bases from V and 1 base from J, with 6 bases between. CDR3 amino acids: CASSLGTNTEAFF. In nucleotides, the CDR3 is TGCGCCAGCAGCTTAGGGACGAACACTGAAGCTTTCTTT.

The genes are TRBV28 and TRBJ1-3; D not certain. The germline V and J ends were trimmed by 6 bases and 1 base, with 13 bases remaining between them. The CDR3 contains 15 residues. The V gene's germline CDR1 is MDHEN and CDR2 SYDVKM. This CDR3 is CASSLEVGSGNTIYF. The CDR3 nucleotides are TGTGCCAGCAGCCTTGAAGTAGGGTCTGGAAACACCATATATTTT.

The chain combines TRBV15 with TRBJ1-1, with 8 bases lining up with TRBD1. The V segment lost 2 bases and the J segment 0 bases; nucleotides outside the gene matches: 5. This CDR3 comprises 16 residues. Germline V gene data show CDR1 as LNHNV and CDR2 as YYDKDF (reference sequence). The CDR3 DNA reads TGTGCCACCAGCAGACAGACAGGGGTGATGAACACTGAAGCTTTCTTT. Translation: CATSRQTGVMNTEAFF. Drawing the rest from reference TRBV15 and TRBJ1-1, the complete variable domain is DAMVIQNPRYQVTQFGKPVTLSCSQTLNHNVMYWYQQKSSQAPKLLFHYYDKDFNNEADTPDNFQSRRPNTSFCFLDIRSPGLGDTAMYLCATSRQTGVMNTEAFFGQGTRLTVV.

V usage is TRBV4-1 and J usage is TRBJ1-2; the D gene is possibly TRBD1 (5 bases). The CDR3 totals 14 residues. Between the trimmed V and J ends, which lost 0 bases and 13 bases, there was a span of 18 bases. The V gene's germline CDR1 is MGHRA and CDR2 YSYEKL. CDR3 residues: CASSQEGTGGPPTF. CDR3 sequence (DNA): TGCGCCAGCAGCCAAGAGGGGACCGGCGGTCCTCCCACCTTC.

The DNA for the CDR3 is TGTGCCAGCAGCTACGGACAGGGGACTAGCTATGGCTACACCTTC. Protein product: CASSYGQGTSYGYTF. The chain carries TRBV6-6 and TRBJ1-2; 9 positions agree with TRBD1. V shed 6 bases, J shed 4 bases, and the junction held 9 bases outside the gene matches. Germline loops: CDR1 MNHNY, CDR2 SVGAGI (reference sequence). The CDR3 is 15 amino acids.

The V and J genes are TRBV11-2 and TRBJ2-7; 7 bases agree with TRBD1. This CDR3 contains 14 residues. From germline, CDR1 is SGHAT and CDR2 FQNNGV. Trimming removed 3 bases from V and 3 bases from J; junction bases left unmatched: 5. The CDR3 is CASSFNRGGYEQYF. The DNA of the CDR3 is TGTGCCAGCAGCTTTAACAGGGGTGGCTACGAGCAGTACTTC.

The CDR3 spells CAASRDDMQNQPQHF. The CDR3 coding sequence is TGTGCCGCCTCCCGGGACGACATGCAGAATCAGCCCCAGCATTTT. The chain combines TRBV19 with TRBJ1-5; the D gene is possibly TRBD1 (5 bases). V gave up 11 bases and J gave up 4 bases, with 21 bases separating them. This CDR3 region has 15 residues. The germline V gene encodes CDR1 LNHDA and CDR2 SQIVND (reference sequence).